These 27 T cell receptor beta chains were sequenced from one sample in a study of response to subunit inactivated influenza vaccine. TCRdb recomputed calls from the RT-PCR reads with MiXCR, one row per CDR3 protein. The profile shows hundreds of thousands of distinct CDR3 sequences, about a fifth of them singletons. Sequences were derived from PBMCs from blood, sampled 5 to 6 days after vaccination. The source of these receptors is a man aged 45 to 65 who received an inactivated influenza vaccine.

The chain is built from TRBV30 and TRBJ2-1; the D is unclear. The CDR3 length is 16 residues. CDR1 GTSNPN and CDR2 SVGIG come from the germline V gene (reference sequence). The germline V and J ends were trimmed by 0 bases and 2 bases, with 14 bases remaining between them. The CDR3 loop reads CAWSVVQNLPYNEQFF. The CDR3 DNA reads as TGTGCCTGGAGTGTAGTACAAAACCTTCCCTACAATGAGCAGTTCTTC.

The chain couples TRBV20-1 to TRBJ2-7, with TRBD2 identical over 14 bases. The V gene's germline CDR1 is DFQATT and CDR2 SNEGSKA (reference sequence). CDR3 size: 18 residues. The V gene end was trimmed by 5 bases and the J gene end by 4 bases; junction bases not matched to a gene: 16. CDR3 residues: CSAEGGTSGSWNQYEQYF. The CDR3 DNA sequence: TGCAGTGCTGAGGGGGGGACTAGCGGGAGTTGGAATCAGTACGAGCAGTACTTC.

The genes are TRBV5-6 and TRBJ2-1; 8 nucleotides line up with TRBD1. Germline trimming cut 4 bases from V and 9 bases from J; bases unmatched to any gene: 9. From germline, CDR1 is SGHDT and CDR2 YYEEEE. The CDR3 covers 14 residues. CDR3 nucleotide sequence: TGTGCCAGCAGCGAGGACAGGGTCCCGGGTGAGCAGTTCTTC. It specifies CASSEDRVPGEQFF.

This clonotype was picked up a small number of times. This sequence joins TRBV12-3 or TRBV12-4 and TRBJ1-1; TRBD1 aligns across 10 bases. V was pared by 2 bases and J by 11 bases, with 8 bases of the junction left unmatched. The CDR3 is 14 residues long. CDR3 protein: CASSLPGTGERAFF. CDR3 coding DNA: TGTGCCAGCAGTTTACCCGGGACAGGGGAACGGGCTTTCTTT.

This clonotype was observed a handful of times. This chain links TRBV4-3 with TRBJ2-7; D ambiguous. The CDR3 contains 15 residues. Trimming cost V 0 bases and J 2 bases, with 11 bases left between them. Germline V gene lookup returns CDR1 LGHNA and CDR2 YSLEER. CDR3 loop: CASSQDSGPPYEQYF. The DNA for the CDR3 is TGCGCCAGCAGCCAAGATTCAGGCCCTCCCTACGAGCAGTACTTC.

This clonotype has a handful of counts. The chain employs TRBV14 and TRBJ2-1; possible D gene TRBD2, 5 bases. V lost 1 base, J lost 1 base, and 23 bases lay in between. CDR1 and CDR2 (germline): SGHDN, FVKESK. The CDR3 runs to 20 residues. CDR3 protein: CASSQGGLAYISMSYNEQFF. CDR3 sequence (DNA): TGTGCCAGCAGCCAAGGAGGGTTAGCGTATATCTCTATGTCCTACAATGAGCAGTTCTTC.

This clonotype came up a few times. The chain is built from TRBV29-1 and TRBJ2-5, with D maybe TRBD1 (6 bases). The germline V gene encodes CDR1 SQVTM and CDR2 ANQGSEA. This CDR3 has 13 residues. The V end was cut by 7 bases, the J end by 4 bases, with 16 bases between. CDR3 residues: CSAQGTLRETQYF. CDR3 coding DNA: TGCAGCGCACAGGGCACCCTGAGAGAGACCCAGTACTTC.

Only a few counts were recorded for this clonotype. The V gene is TRBV20-1, the J gene TRBJ2-7; D not certain. Germline CDR1 DFQATT, CDR2 SNEGSKA (reference sequence). V was cut by 1 base and J by 11 bases, with 15 bases left in between. CDR3 length equals 12 residues. CDR3 sequence reads: CSARGTTADEYF. The DNA for the CDR3 is TGCAGTGCTAGAGGAACTACGGCCGACGAGTACTTC.

The chain has TRBV7-9 and TRBJ2-1, with D possibly TRBD2 on 5 matching bases. CDR3 length: 15 residues. V was clipped by 3 bases and J by 9 bases, with 18 bases between them. Germline CDR1 is SEHNR and CDR2 is FQNEAQ (reference sequence). CDR3 residues: CASSFRPIPSTEQFF. The CDR3 DNA follows: TGTGCCAGCAGCTTCCGCCCCATTCCTAGCACTGAGCAGTTCTTC.

This clonotype was picked up a small number of times. V gene TRBV12-3 or TRBV12-4 combines with J gene TRBJ1-1; D is undetermined. The CDR3 is 14 amino acids. Trimming took off 6 bases at V and 1 base at J, with 12 bases between the two ends. The CDR3 region is CASSPSLWNTEAFF. For the CDR3, the DNA is TGTGCCAGCAGCCCCTCGCTGTGGAACACTGAAGCTTTCTTT.

This chain joins TRBV12-3 or TRBV12-4 and TRBJ2-3; 10 bases line up with TRBD1. V trimming: 3 bases; J trimming: 2 bases; junction bases outside the gene matches: 5. This CDR3 contains 16 residues. The CDR3 loop is CASSFFGTGDTDTQYF. The CDR3 DNA reads as TGTGCCAGCAGTTTTTTCGGGACAGGGGACACAGATACGCAGTATTTT.

J is TRBJ1-5 and V is TRBV4-2; TRBD1 agrees at 9 bases. With V trimmed by 4 bases and J by 7 bases, 8 bases remained unmatched. Germline V lookup: CDR1 LGHNA, CDR2 YNFKEQ. CDR3 length: 15 amino acids. The CDR3 spells CASSRDREARQPQHF. CDR3 nucleotide sequence: TGTGCCAGCAGCCGGGACAGGGAAGCGAGACAGCCCCAGCATTTT.

This clonotype was detected many times. The J gene is TRBJ2-6, the V gene TRBV12-3 or TRBV12-4; TRBD1 might be the D (5 bases). The CDR3 contains 17 residues. Trimming took off 2 bases at V and 4 bases at J, with 15 bases between the two ends. The CDR3 DNA reads as TGTGCCAGCAGTTTACAATTTCAGGGCTCCGGGGCCAACGTCCTGACTTTC. Translation gives CASSLQFQGSGANVLTF.

This chain connects TRBV4-3 to TRBJ2-7, with a weak D call TRBD1 (5 bases). The CDR3 extends over 15 amino acids. Germline CDR1 is LGHNA and CDR2 is YSLEER. V was pared by 0 bases and J by 5 bases, with 14 bases between. In DNA, the CDR3 is TGCGCCAGCAGCCAAGAACAGGTTTTCGGACACGAGCAGTACTTC. Its translation: CASSQEQVFGHEQYF.

The chain is built from TRBV27 and TRBJ1-1, with unresolved D. The CDR3 covers 13 residues. Germline V gives CDR1 MNHEY, CDR2 SMNVEV (reference sequence). The V gene lost 7 bases and the J gene lost 4 bases, with 13 bases spanning the gap. CDR3 loop: CASTRYGGTEAFF. The DNA of the CDR3 is TGTGCCAGCACCCGATACGGCGGCACTGAAGCTTTCTTT.

The chain joins TRBV5-6 to TRBJ2-3; 10 nucleotides agree with TRBD1. Germline V gene lookup returns CDR1 SGHDT and CDR2 YYEEEE. The CDR3 runs to 16 residues. V lost 2 bases and J lost 5; bases outside the gene matches: 8. The DNA for the CDR3 is TGTGCCAGCAGCTTAATTGGGACAGGGGCAGAAGATACGCAGTATTTT. This encodes CASSLIGTGAEDTQYF.

This rearrangement joins TRBV5-8 to TRBJ1-1; a weak D match, TRBD1 (5 bases). This CDR3 has 16 residues. Germline V CDR1 and CDR2: SGHTS, YDEGEE. V lost 5 bases and J 1 base, leaving 18 bases between the germline ends. Here the CDR3 reads CASRYESTEANTEAFF. CDR3 coding DNA: TGTGCCAGCAGGTACGAATCGACAGAAGCGAACACTGAAGCTTTCTTT.

The rearrangement uses TRBV5-1 and TRBJ2-7; 9 nucleotides line up with TRBD2. J was trimmed by 3 bases and V by 4 bases; bases with no gene match: 11. The germline gives CDR1 SGHRS, CDR2 YFSETQ. The CDR3 runs 16 residues. The CDR3 DNA reads as TGCGCCAGCAGCCTACCTCGGGCTAGCGGGAACTACGAGCAGTACTTC. It specifies CASSLPRASGNYEQYF.

This clonotype has only a few counts. The CDR3 DNA follows: TGCAGTGCTAGCGGGGGGGCGGAAGATACGCAGTATTTT. This encodes CSASGGAEDTQYF. V gene TRBV20-1 combines with J gene TRBJ2-3, with 8 positions matching TRBD2. CDR3 length: 13 amino acids. CDR1 is DFQATT and CDR2 is SNEGSKA in the germline V gene (reference sequence). After removal of 3 bases from V and 5 bases from J, the junction contained 4 bases not matched to a gene.

The CDR3 DNA is TGTGCCAGCAGTGAGCTATCTAATTCACCCCTCCACTTT. It yields the protein CASSELSNSPLHF. The rearrangement joins TRBV25-1 to TRBJ1-6; D call uncertain. Trimming stripped 3 bases from V and 6 bases from J, with 6 bases between. This CDR3 is 13 amino acids long. Per the germline V gene, CDR1 is MGHDK and CDR2 is SYGVNS.

The V call is TRBV7-2, the J call TRBJ1-5, with D possibly matching TRBD1 (5 bases). The CDR3 is made up of 14 amino acids. Germline CDR1 SGHTA, CDR2 FQGNSA. Trimming cost V 5 bases and J 2 bases, with 10 bases left between them. CDR3 loop: CASSPGHGNQPQHF. The CDR3 region has the DNA TGTGCCAGCAGCCCAGGGCATGGCAATCAGCCCCAGCATTTT.

The chain couples TRBV10-3 to TRBJ2-3; the match to TRBD1 covers 9 bases. V gave up 4 bases and J gave up 3 bases; unmatched junction bases: 8. The CDR3 has 16 residues. Germline CDR1 reads ENHRY; CDR2 reads SYGVKD. Here the CDR3 DNA reads TGTGCCATCAGTGGTTCCGGGACAGGGTCGACAGATACGCAGTATTTT. Residues: CAISGSGTGSTDTQYF.

This clonotype was picked up a small number of times. V gene TRBV7-2 combines with J gene TRBJ2-4; TRBD2 agrees at 12 bases. The CDR3 runs to 16 residues. J lost 5 bases, V lost 4 bases, and 6 bases had no gene match. Germline V gene sequence: CDR1 SGHTA, CDR2 FQGNSA. The chain's CDR3 is CASSSSSGGAENIQYF. CDR3 coding DNA: TGTGCCAGCAGCTCTTCTAGCGGGGGGGCCGAAAACATTCAGTACTTC.

About this clonotype itself: It may be a read error: a sequence one base away is much more abundant. V is TRBV20-1 and J is TRBJ2-5; D call uncertain. Trimming stripped 3 bases from V and 1 base from J, with 6 bases between. Germline V gene sequence: CDR1 DFQATT, CDR2 SNEGSKA (reference sequence). There are 12 residues in the CDR3. The CDR3 protein is CSASVSQETQYF. The CDR3 DNA sequence: TGCAGTGCTAGCGTGAGCCAAGAGACCCAGTACTTC.

This clonotype has just a few counts. J is TRBJ1-2 and V is TRBV6-2 or TRBV6-3; D not resolved. The ends were cut back, 8 bases at V and 3 bases at J, with 13 bases in the middle. The germline V gene encodes CDR1 MNHEY and CDR2 SVGEGT. This CDR3 is built from 13 residues. The CDR3 region has the DNA TGTGCCAGCCGCACTCGGAACTACTATGGCTACACCTTC. This encodes CASRTRNYYGYTF.

As concerns this clonotype: The germline gene is not matched at one end of the junction; a read error may be the cause. V usage is TRBV5-1 and J usage is TRBJ2-7; D might be TRBD2 (5 bases). Germline CDR1 is SGHRS and CDR2 is YFSETQ. There are 13 residues in the CDR3. CDR3 nucleotides: TGCGCCAGTCGGGGTCAGATATCCTACGAACAGTACTTC. This encodes CASRGQISYEQYF.

This clonotype occurred a few times. The V gene is TRBV29-1, the J gene TRBJ2-5, with D perhaps matching TRBD1 (5 bases). In germline, CDR1 is SQVTM, CDR2 ANQGSEA. The CDR3 has 12 amino acids. Trimming pared 4 bases from V and 2 bases from J, leaving 8 bases between. The CDR3 is CSVVRGQETQYF. Written as DNA, the CDR3 is TGCAGCGTTGTAAGGGGACAAGAGACCCAGTACTTC.